These T cell receptor beta chains were read from a single sample in a study of shared clonotypes between healthy human individuals. TCRdb's copy holds only in-frame clones and misses some; the assay was immunoSEQ multiplex PCR. Of around 620,000 clones listed, approximately 95% are singletons. Sequencing was performed on naive CD8+ T cells sorted from blood. These receptors all stem from a woman aged 25-40 years in good health. Each CDR3 is given with its conserved first and last residue. A D gene is named only where the DNA matches it firmly. A row's size may be missing; if present it is once, few, many or a size class.

j_call | cdr3_length | v_call | d_call | clone_size | cdr3_aa | cdr3_nt
TRBJ2-7 | 17 | TRBV7-2 | NA | NA | CASSPREQTVPLGEQYF | TGTGCCAGCAGCCCCCGGGAACAAACGGTTCCGCTAGGCGAGCAGTACTTC
TRBJ2-1 | 13 | TRBV6-5 | NA | NA | CASTPELGRVQFF | TGTGCCAGCACCCCCGAACTGGGCAGGGTGCAGTTCTTC
TRBJ2-1 | 11 | TRBV28 | NA | NA | CASSSPLEQFF | TGTGCCAGCAGTTCCCCCCTTGAGCAGTTCTTC
TRBJ2-7 | 11 | TRBV29-1 | NA | NA | CSAVADYEQYF | TGCAGCGCCGTGGCCGACTACGAGCAGTACTTC
TRBJ2-7 | 12 | TRBV30 | NA | NA | CAWSHGLPEQYF | TGTGCCTGGAGCCACGGGCTCCCCGAGCAGTACTTC
TRBJ1-4 | 16 | TRBV29-1 | NA | NA | CSVFTPGQPSGEKLFF | TGCAGCGTTTTCACCCCTGGACAACCATCGGGGGAAAAACTGTTTTTT
TRBJ1-1 | 13 | TRBV10-1 | NA | NA | CASSDYRNTEAFF | TGCGCCAGCAGTGATTACAGGAACACTGAAGCTTTCTTT
TRBJ2-7 | 12 | TRBV19 | TRBD2 | NA | CASSLGTNEQYF | TGTGCCAGTAGTCTAGGGACTAACGAGCAGTACTTC
TRBJ2-2 | 15 | TRBV4-1 | NA | NA | CASSQASGNTGELFF | TGCGCCAGCAGCCAAGCCAGCGGGAACACCGGGGAGCTGTTTTTT
TRBJ2-7 | 14 | TRBV14 | NA | NA | CASSQLSNSYEQYF | TGTGCCAGCAGCCAACTTTCTAACTCCTACGAGCAGTACTTC
TRBJ1-1 | 15 | TRBV4-1 | NA | NA | CASSQGAGGNTEAFF | TGCGCCAGCAGCCAAGGGGCCGGTGGGAACACTGAAGCTTTCTTT
TRBJ2-1 | 15 | TRBV7-3 | NA | NA | CASSLLARPLNEQFF | TGTGCCAGCAGCTTACTAGCTAGACCTCTCAATGAGCAGTTCTTC
TRBJ1-5 | 12 | TRBV5-4 | TRBD1 | once | CASSFGQGAQHF | TGTGCCAGCAGCTTCGGACAGGGGGCCCAGCATTTT
TRBJ1-2 | 13 | TRBV19 | NA | NA | CASSNRDNQGYTF | TGTGCCAGTAGTAACAGGGACAATCAAGGCTACACCTTC
TRBJ1-2 | 12 | TRBV6-5 | NA | few | CASSYSLGGYTF | TGTGCCAGCAGTTACTCCCTGGGAGGCTACACCTTC
TRBJ1-1 | 15 | TRBV6-6 | NA | NA | CASSYNRALNTEAFF | TGTGCCAGCAGTTACAACAGGGCCTTGAACACTGAAGCTTTCTTT
TRBJ1-4 | 16 | TRBV28 | NA | NA | CASSQRTVATNEKLFF | TGTGCCAGCAGCCAACGGACAGTTGCAACTAATGAAAAACTGTTTTTT
TRBJ1-4 | 16 | TRBV5-4 | TRBD1 | NA | CASSVGTGGFSEKLFF | TGTGCCAGCAGCGTGGGGACAGGGGGATTTAGTGAAAAACTGTTTTTT
TRBJ2-7 | 15 | TRBV7-9 | NA | NA | CASSGEDRPQNEQYF | TGTGCCAGCAGCGGCGAGGACCGGCCACAGAACGAGCAGTACTTC
TRBJ2-7 | 14 | TRBV9 | NA | NA | CASKKDLLDYEQYF | TGTGCCAGCAAGAAAGACTTGTTGGACTACGAGCAGTACTTC
TRBJ2-6 | 17 | TRBV19 | NA | NA | CASSQSPLSSGANVLTF | TGTGCCAGTAGTCAGTCCCCTTTGAGCTCTGGGGCCAACGTCCTGACTTTC
TRBJ2-1 | 12 | TRBV29-1 | NA | NA | CSAAASYNEQFF | TGCAGCGCCGCCGCATCCTACAATGAGCAGTTCTTC
TRBJ2-3 | 15 | TRBV27 | TRBD1 | NA | CASSLSIRGRDTQYF | TGTGCCAGCAGTTTATCGATAAGGGGGCGAGATACGCAGTATTTT
TRBJ2-3 | 15 | TRBV29-1 | TRBD2 | NA | CSVEGLAANTDTQYF | TGCAGCGTTGAAGGTCTAGCGGCCAACACAGATACGCAGTATTTT
TRBJ2-7 | 14 | TRBV28 | TRBD2 | NA | CASSPLRGAYEQYF | TGTGCCAGCAGTCCTCTCCGGGGGGCCTACGAGCAGTACTTC
TRBJ1-1 | 14 | TRBV6-5 | NA | NA | CASSPLGRATEAFF | TGTGCCAGCAGCCCCTTGGGGAGAGCCACTGAAGCTTTCTTT
TRBJ2-3 | 15 | TRBV10-1 | TRBD2 | NA | CASSELAGFSDTQYF | TGCGCCAGCAGCGAACTAGCGGGATTCTCAGATACGCAGTATTTT
TRBJ1-5 | 12 | TRBV27 | NA | NA | CASGFGNQPQHF | TGTGCCAGCGGCTTCGGCAATCAGCCCCAGCATTTT
TRBJ2-1 | 16 | TRBV2 | TRBD1 | NA | CASGEPRDRDDNEQFF | TGTGCCAGCGGAGAGCCCCGGGACAGGGATGACAATGAGCAGTTCTTC